This T cell receptor (beta chain) was found in a study of blood T cell repertoires in COVID-19. Across the whole study: Acute and convalescent COVID-19 specimens originated in the United States, Italy and Spain. The cDNA or gDNA used as material had been derived from T cells, B-cell-depleted T cells, or PBMCs.

The CDR3 has 14 residues. With 7 bases clipped from V and 3 bases from J, the junction kept 5 bases outside the gene matches. CDR1 LNHDA and CDR2 SQIVND come from the germline V gene (reference sequence). In the original analysis: How many nucleated cells were present was estimated from reference gene primer amplification. Some clones are missing from TCRdb's copy, which holds only in-frame ones; the method was immunoSEQ multiplex PCR. The V and J calls and the clone size are those of that table, but D and trimming were determined from the DNA. This table holds 80,000 to 95,000 clones, roughly 90% found once. This clone was counted once.

Input material: peripheral blood. The sequence came from a woman in her forties or fifties with active or convalescent COVID-19. The chain combines TRBV19 with TRBJ1-1; 10 bases line up with TRBD1. The CDR3 region is CASTPTGGYTEAFF. DNA for the CDR3: TGTGCCAGTACCCCGACAGGGGGCTACACTGAAGCTTTCTTT.